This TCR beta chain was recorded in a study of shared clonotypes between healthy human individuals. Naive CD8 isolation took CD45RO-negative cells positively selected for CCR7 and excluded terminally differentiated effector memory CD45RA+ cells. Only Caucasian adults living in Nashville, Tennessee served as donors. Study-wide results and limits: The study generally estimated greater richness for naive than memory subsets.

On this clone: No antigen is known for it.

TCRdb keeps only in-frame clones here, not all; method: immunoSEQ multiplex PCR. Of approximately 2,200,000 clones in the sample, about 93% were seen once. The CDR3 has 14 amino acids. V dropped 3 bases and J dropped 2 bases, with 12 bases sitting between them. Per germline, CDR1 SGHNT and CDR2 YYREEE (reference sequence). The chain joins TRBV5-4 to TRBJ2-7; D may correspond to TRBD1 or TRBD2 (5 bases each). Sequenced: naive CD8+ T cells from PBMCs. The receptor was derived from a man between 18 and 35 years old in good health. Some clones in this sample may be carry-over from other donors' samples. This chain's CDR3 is CASSSGATPYEQYF. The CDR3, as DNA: TGTGCCAGCAGCTCCGGGGCTACCCCCTACGAGCAGTACTTC.